What follows are 18 T cell receptor beta chains derived from one specimen sequenced in a study of blood T cell repertoires in COVID-19. Only in-frame clones appear in the TCRdb table, and some are missing; sequencing was by immunoSEQ multiplex PCR. In the table there are some 42,000 clones, 70% to 85% of which are singletons. Sequenced input: peripheral blood. These receptors were obtained from a human donor in a cohort sampled during active COVID-19.

This chain joins TRBV24-1 and TRBJ2-1, with 7 bases matching TRBD1. CDR1 and CDR2 from the germline V gene are KGHDR and SFDVKD. After removal of 5 bases from V and 2 bases from J, the junction contained 8 bases not matched to a gene. The CDR3 is 16 residues long. CDR3 amino acids: CATSGGWDRAYNEQFF. The CDR3 region has the DNA TGTGCCACCAGTGGGGGATGGGACAGAGCCTACAATGAGCAGTTCTTC.

The chain is built from TRBV11-3 and TRBJ2-2; TRBD2 matches at 7 bases. With 1 base clipped from V and 4 bases from J, the junction kept 3 bases outside the gene matches. Germline V gene data show CDR1 as SGHNT and CDR2 as YENEEA. CDR3 length: 15 amino acids. The CDR3 is CASSLGAGSTGELFF. CDR3 DNA sequence: TGTGCCAGCAGCTTAGGAGCGGGGAGCACCGGGGAGCTGTTTTTT.

The rearrangement links TRBV7-2 to TRBJ2-6, with D perhaps matching TRBD2 (5 bases). The V end was cut by 4 bases, the J end by 4 bases, with 8 bases between. This CDR3 is 14 amino acids long. Germline CDR1 is SGHTA and CDR2 is FQGNSA. CDR3 residues: CASSSGLGANVLTF. The DNA of the CDR3 is TGTGCCAGCAGCTCGGGGTTGGGGGCCAACGTCCTGACTTTC.

The chain combines TRBV28 with TRBJ1-5; perhaps TRBD1 as D (5 bases). Trimming shortened V by 5 bases and J by 2 bases, and 13 bases separated the two germline ends. In germline, CDR1 is MDHEN, CDR2 SYDVKM. This CDR3 spans 15 amino acids. CDR3 loop: CASSTVGGGNQPQHF. In DNA form, the CDR3 reads TGTGCCAGCAGTACCGTGGGAGGGGGCAATCAGCCCCAGCATTTT.

This rearrangement joins TRBV28 to TRBJ2-4; no firm D call. The length of the CDR3 is 11 residues. Germline CDR1 is MDHEN and CDR2 is SYDVKM. Trimming left V 4 bases short and J 15 bases short, with 13 bases between. The CDR3, as DNA: TGTGCCAGCAGTTCACCGGGTCCCCCGTACTTC. Protein sequence: CASSSPGPPYF.

This chain links TRBV28 with TRBJ1-4; 7 positions agree with TRBD1. The J segment lost 8 bases and the V segment lost 5 bases, leaving 11 bases of the junction unmatched. Germline assignment: CDR1 MDHEN and CDR2 SYDVKM. The CDR3 is 15 residues long. CDR3 loop: CASSRTTGDQEKLFF. CDR3 nucleotide sequence: TGTGCCAGCAGTCGGACCACAGGGGACCAGGAAAAACTGTTTTTT.

The CDR3 DNA reads as TGTGCCAGCAGTCTGGGACAGGGGTTGAGAGAGCAGTACTTC. As protein: CASSLGQGLREQYF. The gene calls are TRBV6-2 or TRBV6-3 and TRBJ2-7, with 10 positions matching TRBD1. The trim removed 5 bases at V and 7 bases at J, leaving 8 bases unmatched. This CDR3 has 14 residues. Per germline, CDR1 MNHEY and CDR2 SVGEGT.

The gene calls are TRBV7-3 and TRBJ1-1; D might be TRBD1 (5 bases). CDR1 is SGHTA and CDR2 is FQGTGA in the germline V gene. Trimming took 5 bases from V and 4 from J, leaving 11 bases between them. The CDR3 spans 13 residues. CDR3 residues: CASSEQVATEAFF. CDR3 in DNA: TGTGCCAGCAGCGAACAGGTGGCCACTGAAGCTTTCTTT.

The chain links TRBV10-3 to TRBJ2-7; 8 positions match TRBD2. This CDR3 contains 16 residues. V shed 4 bases, J shed 2 bases, and the junction held 10 bases outside the gene matches. Germline assignment: CDR1 ENHRY and CDR2 SYGVKD. CDR3 nucleotides: TGTGCCATCAGTGGCGATAACGGGGGGGGACCCTACGAGCAGTACTTC. Translated: CAISGDNGGGPYEQYF.

This clone was found a few times. The chain links TRBV4-2 to TRBJ2-7; D is perhaps TRBD2 (5 bases). CDR3 size: 13 residues. Germline CDR1 is LGHNA and CDR2 is YNFKEQ. V dropped 2 bases and J dropped 4 bases, with 9 bases sitting between them. The CDR3 nucleotides read TGTGCCAGCAGCCAAAGACGAGGGTACGAGCAGTACTTC. Translated: CASSQRRGYEQYF.

The chain employs TRBV2 and TRBJ1-1; D unresolved. The germline V gene has CDR1 SNHLY and CDR2 FYNNEI. There are 12 residues in the CDR3. V shed 6 bases and J shed 0 bases, with 5 bases lying between them. The DNA for the CDR3 is TGTGCCAGCAGCCAGATGAACACTGAAGCTTTCTTT. Translated, it gives CASSQMNTEAFF.

The chain has TRBV27 and TRBJ1-1; tentative D call: TRBD1 (5 bases). Trimming took off 3 bases at V and 1 base at J, with 6 bases between the two ends. CDR1 and CDR2 from the germline V gene are MNHEY and SMNVEV (reference sequence). This CDR3 spans 13 amino acids. The CDR3 DNA reads TGTGCCAGCAGTTTCAGGGAGAACACTGAAGCTTTCTTT. Protein product: CASSFRENTEAFF.

This chain uses TRBV7-8 with TRBJ1-4; D is unresolved. Trimming took 5 bases from V and 7 from J, leaving 8 bases between them. This CDR3 has 12 residues. The germline CDR1 and CDR2 sequences are SGHVS and FQNEAQ. CDR3 nucleotides: TGTGCCAGCAGCCGTCCCTTTGAAAAACTGTTTTTT. Its translation: CASSRPFEKLFF.

The gene calls are TRBV7-9 and TRBJ2-3; 12 nucleotides line up with TRBD2. With 1 base clipped from V and 4 bases from J, the junction kept 6 bases outside the gene matches. Germline V gives CDR1 SEHNR, CDR2 FQNEAQ (reference sequence). This CDR3 region has 17 residues. Written as DNA, the CDR3 is TGTGCCAGCAGCTTAGGGACTAGCGGGGTAGTTGCAGATACGCAGTATTTT. Protein product: CASSLGTSGVVADTQYF. The variable domain in full, completed from reference TRBV7-9 and TRBJ2-3, reads DTGVSQNPRHKITKRGQNVTFRCDPISEHNRLYWYRQTLGQGPEFLTYFQNEAQLEKSRLLSDRFSAERPKGSFSTLEIQRTEQGDSAMYLCASSLGTSGVVADTQYFGPGTRLTVL.

Notes on this clone: It is unclear where the CDR3 begins or ends on the DNA, so no DNA is shown, and the CDR3 is as TCRdb lists it. The rearrangement uses TRBV12-3 or TRBV12-4 and TRBJ2-5; TRBD2 was called by the table and not checked on the DNA. Both ends counted, the CDR3 spans 13 residues. This CDR3 is CASSSSGDETQYF.

The CDR3 here is CASGSVRGTNQPQHF. The DNA of the CDR3 is TGTGCCAGCGGTTCCGTCAGGGGCACCAATCAGCCCCAGCATTTT. V usage is TRBV6-5 and J usage is TRBJ1-5, with D possibly being TRBD1 (6 bases). The CDR3 is 15 residues long. Germline V lookup: CDR1 MNHEY, CDR2 SVGAGI. Trimming shortened V by 8 bases and J by 3 bases, and 17 bases separated the two germline ends.

Remarks on this clone: Its ends do not fully match the called genes, so a read error is possible. The J gene is TRBJ1-2, the V gene TRBV19; 9 positions match TRBD1. This CDR3 has 14 residues. Per the germline V gene, CDR1 is LNHDA and CDR2 is SQIVND (reference sequence). The CDR3 here is CASSTLTGGYRYTF. The DNA of the CDR3 is TGTGCCAGTAGTACCCTTACAGGGGGCTATCGCTACACCTTC.

This clone showed up just once. The V call is TRBV12-5, the J call TRBJ2-2, with 9 nucleotides matching TRBD1. After removal of 1 base from V and 6 bases from J, the junction contained 3 bases not matched to a gene. The CDR3 length is 15 residues. Germline V gives CDR1 LGHNT, CDR2 FRNRAP. CDR3: CASGLGDRDSGELFF. The CDR3 DNA sequence: TGTGCTAGTGGTTTGGGGGACAGGGACTCCGGGGAGCTGTTTTTT. The variable domain in full, with the rest retrieved from reference TRBV12-5 and TRBJ2-2, is DARVTQTPRHKVTEMGQEVTMRCQPILGHNTVFWYRQTMMQGLELLAYFRNRAPLDDSGMPKDRFSAEMPDATLATLKIQPSEPRDSAVYFCASGLGDRDSGELFFGEGSRLTVL.